The rows below give T cell receptor beta chains drawn from one sample of a study of T cell responses to AZD1222 COVID-19 vaccine. Data came from immunoSEQ multiplex PCR; TCRdb stores just in-frame clones and leaves some out. The sample has 60,000 to 90,000 clones, more than 60% seen once. The sequenced sample was peripheral blood, obtained 28 days after the second dose of the MenACWY control vaccine. These receptors originate from an adult who received the MenACWY meningococcal vaccine as a control. Both conserved end residues are part of each CDR3. Each record gives: clone size, J gene, D gene, V gene, CDR3 DNA, CDR3 protein. A D gene is named only where the DNA matches it firmly. Size tells how often a clone was seen (once, few, many) or the class of an expanded clone, and some rows leave it out.

>.|TRBJ1-2|.|TRBV5-5
TGTGCCAGCAGCCCTACCGGGACATTCTCTAACTATGGCTACACCTTC
CASSPTGTFSNYGYTF
>.|TRBJ2-1|.|TRBV11-2
TGTGCCAGCAGCTTTAACAATGAGCAGTTCTTC
CASSFNNEQFF
>.|TRBJ2-1|TRBD2|TRBV7-2
TGTGCCAGCAGCCCTGGGACTAGCGGCACCCATGAGCAGTTCTTC
CASSPGTSGTHEQFF
>.|TRBJ1-1|.|TRBV5-1
TGCGCCAGCAAAAAGTCGCCTATGAACACTGAAGCTTTCTTT
CASKKSPMNTEAFF
>few|TRBJ2-2|TRBD1|TRBV6-2/TRBV6-3
TGTGCCAGCAGTAAAGGACAGGGTCTTGGTATAGCGAACACCGGGGAGCTGTTTTTT
CASSKGQGLGIANTGELFF
>.|TRBJ2-2|.|TRBV10-1
TGCGGCAGGCTGGAGCGGGTGACCGGGGAGCTGTTTTTT
CGRLERVTGELFF
>.|TRBJ2-5|TRBD1|TRBV6-1
TGTGCCAGCAGTGAAGGGGACAGGGGGCTCCAAGAGACCCAGTACTTC
CASSEGDRGLQETQYF
>.|TRBJ2-5|.|TRBV5-1
TGCGCCAGCAGCTTTGAGGGAGGCCGGGAGACCCAGTACTTC
CASSFEGGRETQYF
>.|TRBJ1-2|.|TRBV5-4
TGTGCCAGCAGCCCGCTGGCGGGACTCAGGGCCTCCACCTATGGCTACACCTTC
CASSPLAGLRASTYGYTF
>once|TRBJ1-5|.|TRBV19
TGTGCCAGTAGTATTCTGGTGACTCTTCGGAGGCAGCCCCAGCATTTT
CASSILVTLRRQPQHF
>.|TRBJ2-5|.|TRBV3-1/TRBV3-2
TGTGCCAGCAGCCAAGGGAGGGGGTTCCAAGAGACCCAGTACTTC
CASSQGRGFQETQYF
>.|TRBJ1-1|.|TRBV28
TGTGCCAGCAGTTATCTCCATTTGACAGACCCAACTGAAGCTTTCTTT
CASSYLHLTDPTEAFF
>.|TRBJ2-7|.|TRBV6-2/TRBV6-3
TGTGCCAGCAGCGAGAGCTCCTACGAGCAGTACTTC
CASSESSYEQYF
>.|TRBJ2-1|TRBD1|TRBV6-5
TGTGCCAGCAGTCAGTGGGGACAGAATGAGCAGTTCTTC
CASSQWGQNEQFF
>once|TRBJ2-7|TRBD1|TRBV7-6
TGTGCCAGCAGCTCCCTCCCTGGGGACAGCTACGAGCAGTACTTC
CASSSLPGDSYEQYF
>.|TRBJ1-4|.|TRBV28
TGTGCCAGCAGTTTATCCCCTTACCCGGGGAGGGGTGAAAAACTGTTTTTT
CASSLSPYPGRGEKLFF
>.|TRBJ2-4|.|TRBV7-2
TGTGCCAGCAGCTTAGGTTCAGGGTCCCCAATAACCTTTCAGTACTTC
CASSLGSGSPITFQYF
>.|TRBJ2-3|TRBD1|TRBV19
TGTGCCAGTAGTCGGACAGGGGATACGCAGTATTTT
CASSRTGDTQYF
>.|TRBJ2-3|TRBD2|TRBV9
TGTGCCAGCAGCGCCCGGACTAGTGAAAGCACAGATACGCAGTATTTT
CASSARTSESTDTQYF
>once|TRBJ2-2|.|TRBV4-3
TGCGCCAGCAGCCAAGAGTTGGCCGGCCCCGGGGAGCTGTTTTTT
CASSQELAGPGELFF
>.|TRBJ2-3|.|TRBV5-1
TGCGCCAGCAGCTTGGAGGGACAACTCACAGATACGCAGTATTTT
CASSLEGQLTDTQYF
>.|TRBJ1-3|.|TRBV19
TGTGCCAGTAGTTTGGGCAGCTCTGGAAACACCATATATTTT
CASSLGSSGNTIYF
>once|TRBJ1-3|.|TRBV7-9
TGTGCCAGCAGCTCCCCCCCGGGGGAAATATCTGGAAACACCATATATTTT
CASSSPPGEISGNTIYF
>.|TRBJ2-2|TRBD1|TRBV28
TGTGCCAGCGGCGGGACAGGGATCACCGGGGAGCTGTTTTTT
CASGGTGITGELFF
>.|TRBJ2-7|.|TRBV15
TGTGCCACCAGCAGGGATAGATGGGACGGAACCTACGAGCAGTACTTC
CATSRDRWDGTYEQYF
>.|TRBJ1-6|TRBD1|TRBV7-3
TGTGCCAGCAGCTTAGGGACAGTTAATTCACCCCTCCACTTT
CASSLGTVNSPLHF
>.|TRBJ2-4|TRBD2|TRBV27
TGTGCCAGCAGTTATAGCGGGGAAGAAGGAAACATTCAGTACTTC
CASSYSGEEGNIQYF
>.|TRBJ2-3|TRBD2|TRBV18
TGTGCCAGCTCAGGACTAGCGGGGAGTACAGATACGCAGTATTTT
CASSGLAGSTDTQYF
>.|TRBJ2-1|TRBD2|TRBV18
TGTGCCAGCTCACCAGCACTAATGGGACTAGCGGGCAACAATGAGCAGTTCTTC
CASSPALMGLAGNNEQFF
>once|TRBJ2-2|TRBD2|TRBV6-5
TGTGCCAGCAGTTTAGTGGGGGGGACCGGGGAGCTGTTTTTT
CASSLVGGTGELFF